Presented here are 25 T cell receptor beta chains from one specimen sequenced in a study of OX40 agonist ivuxolimab in advanced cancers. The method was immunoSEQ multiplex PCR; TCRdb's version includes in-frame clones alone and lacks a portion of them. The sample carries roughly 57,000 clones, about 88% recorded once. This sample comprised CD4+ or CD8+ T cells sorted from blood, obtained in a trial of the OX40 agonist ivuxolimab. The receptor set was obtained from an adult with an advanced solid tumor such as melanoma, head and neck, liver or kidney cancer.

The genes are TRBV7-2 and TRBJ2-3; TRBD2 matches at 9 bases. Germline CDR1 is SGHTA and CDR2 is FQGNSA. This CDR3 has 17 amino acids. The junction had 6 bases not matched to a gene; V was cut back by 2 bases and J by 0 bases. This chain's CDR3 is CASSLFPSGASTDTQYF. The CDR3 nucleotides read TGTGCCAGCAGCTTATTCCCTAGCGGGGCTAGCACAGATACGCAGTATTTT.

This clone was seen once. The chain uses TRBV2 and TRBJ2-7; tentative D call: TRBD2 (6 bases). This CDR3 region has 14 residues. The germline gives CDR1 SNHLY, CDR2 FYNNEI. With 7 bases removed from V and 0 bases from J, the gap between germline ends came to 13 bases. The CDR3 here is CASKEAGSSYEQYF. The CDR3 nucleotides are TGTGCCAGCAAGGAGGCGGGAAGCTCCTACGAGCAGTACTTC.

This clone showed up just once. This sequence joins TRBV6-5 and TRBJ2-3; 11 positions agree with TRBD2. V trimming: 7 bases; J trimming: 4 bases; junction bases outside the gene matches: 7. CDR1 and CDR2 (germline): MNHEY, SVGAGI. This CDR3 comprises 15 residues. CDR3 sequence reads: CASNKLAGVPDTQYF. The CDR3 DNA sequence: TGTGCCAGCAACAAACTAGCGGGAGTGCCAGATACGCAGTATTTT.

V is TRBV10-1 and J is TRBJ1-2, with D tentatively TRBD1 (6 bases). Per the germline V gene, CDR1 is WNHNN and CDR2 is SYGVQD (reference sequence). This CDR3 is built from 14 residues. Deletions cut 0 bases from V and 8 bases from J, with 13 bases between. CDR3 nucleotide sequence: TGCGCCAGCAGTGAGTCGGGGGCCCCTTGGGGCTACACCTTC. Translated: CASSESGAPWGYTF.

The rearrangement links TRBV7-8 to TRBJ2-7; 8 positions agree with TRBD2. CDR3 length: 15 residues. Germline CDR1 SGHVS, CDR2 FQNEAQ. The V gene end was trimmed by 5 bases and the J gene end by 2 bases; junction bases not matched to a gene: 8. The CDR3, as DNA: TGTGCCAGCAGCCCTTATATAGCGGGACCCTACGAGCAGTACTTC. Amino acids: CASSPYIAGPYEQYF.

This chain uses TRBV11-3 with TRBJ2-3; D unclear. The ends were cut back, 3 bases at V and 0 bases at J, with 7 bases in the middle. Germline CDR1 reads SGHNT; CDR2 reads YENEEA. CDR3 length: 14 amino acids. The DNA of the CDR3 is TGTGCCAGCAGCTTGGCCCGCAGCACAGATACGCAGTATTTT. Its protein product is CASSLARSTDTQYF.

Only a few counts were recorded for this clone. V is TRBV27 and J is TRBJ1-1, with D maybe TRBD1 (6 bases). Germline CDR1 and CDR2: MNHEY and SMNVEV (reference sequence). V dropped 5 bases and J dropped 8 bases, with 24 bases sitting between them. This CDR3 has 16 residues. CDR3 DNA sequence: TGTGCCAGCAGTGCTAATCATCGGGGGGACAATAAAGAAGCTTTCTTT. Its protein product is CASSANHRGDNKEAFF.

The V gene is TRBV19, the J gene TRBJ1-5; 7 bases are shared with TRBD1. The V and J ends lost 7 bases and 0 bases, in that order; junction bases with no gene match: 6. CDR3 length: 15 residues. Germline loops: CDR1 LNHDA, CDR2 SQIVND (reference sequence). The CDR3 sequence is CASTPDRASNQPQHF. As DNA, the CDR3 is TGTGCCAGTACCCCAGACAGGGCTAGCAATCAGCCCCAGCATTTT. The whole variable domain, filled in from reference TRBV19 and TRBJ1-5, reads DGGITQSPKYLFRKEGQNVTLSCEQNLNHDAMYWYRQDPGQGLRLIYYSQIVNDFQKGDIAEGYSVSREKKESFPLTVTSAQKNPTAFYLCASTPDRASNQPQHFGDGTRLSIL.

The V call is TRBV5-1, the J call TRBJ1-1; possibly TRBD1 for D (5 bases). CDR1 and CDR2 (germline): SGHRS, YFSETQ. Trimming took 1 base from V and 4 from J, leaving 23 bases between them. This CDR3 region has 18 residues. The CDR3 protein is CASSLLTGDGRRGTEAFF. CDR3 nucleotide sequence: TGCGCCAGCAGCTTGCTCACCGGGGACGGCCGTAGGGGCACTGAAGCTTTCTTT.

J is TRBJ2-3 and V is TRBV5-6; D remains unclear. Germline V gene data show CDR1 as SGHDT and CDR2 as YYEEEE. The V end was cut by 1 base, the J end by 1 base, with 4 bases between. The CDR3 extends over 13 amino acids. CDR3 sequence reads: CASSLLGTDTQYF. For the CDR3, the DNA is TGTGCCAGCAGCTTGCTCGGCACAGATACGCAGTATTTT.

Only a few counts were recorded for this clone. V usage is TRBV2 and J usage is TRBJ1-5; D is possibly TRBD1 (6 bases). The CDR3 has 13 residues. The germline V and J ends were trimmed by 8 bases and 2 bases, with 10 bases remaining between them. Germline V gives CDR1 SNHLY, CDR2 FYNNEI. The CDR3 DNA reads as TGTGCCAGCGGCAGGGGTGGCAATCAGCCCCAGCATTTT. This codes for CASGRGGNQPQHF. Full variable domain (remainder filled in from reference TRBV2 and TRBJ1-5): EPEVTQTPSHQVTQMGQEVILRCVPISNHLYFYWYRQILGQKVEFLVSFYNNEISEKSEIFDDQFSVERPDGSNFTLKIRSTKLEDSAMYFCASGRGGNQPQHFGDGTRLSIL.

Points on this clone: A read error may account for a junction end that differs from germline. The chain uses TRBV5-1 and TRBJ2-7; 15 bases match TRBD2. The CDR3 extends over 16 amino acids. Germline V gene lookup returns CDR1 SGHRS and CDR2 YFSETQ. DNA for the CDR3: TGCGCCAGCAGCCTGGGACTAGCGGGAGGTAGGGACGAGCAGTGCTTC. This encodes CASSLGLAGGRDEQCF.

The J gene is TRBJ2-2, the V gene TRBV11-3; no clear D. This CDR3 comprises 15 residues. Germline V gives CDR1 SGHNT, CDR2 YENEEA. The ends were cut back, 1 base at V and 6 bases at J, with 12 bases in the middle. The CDR3 nucleotides are TGTGCCAGCAGCTTAGGTTACGGTGGGTCCGGGGAGCTGTTTTTT. Amino acid sequence: CASSLGYGGSGELFF. The full variable domain, completed using reference TRBV11-3 and TRBJ2-2, is EAGVVQSPRYKIIEKKQPVAFWCNPISGHNTLYWYLQNLGQGPELLIRYENEEAVDDSQLPKDRFSAERLKGVDSTLKIQPAELGDSAVYLCASSLGYGGSGELFFGEGSRLTVL.

The V call is TRBV29-1, the J call TRBJ2-7; D gene unclear. V dropped 0 bases and J dropped 4 bases, with 10 bases sitting between them. The CDR3 sequence is 13 residues long. Germline V CDR1 and CDR2: SQVTM, ANQGSEA. The CDR3 coding sequence is TGCAGCGTTGAAGAAGGCGGACGTTACGAGCAGTACTTC. It is translated as CSVEEGGRYEQYF.

This rearrangement joins TRBV14 to TRBJ2-1; 7 nucleotides align to TRBD2. This CDR3 comprises 15 residues. CDR1 is SGHDN, CDR2 FVKESK, per germline. The V segment lost 1 base and the J segment 10 bases; nucleotides outside the gene matches: 10. The CDR3 spells CASSQGGTIRNEQFF. CDR3 nucleotides: TGTGCCAGCAGCCAAGGTGGGACTATAAGGAACGAGCAGTTCTTC. Combining the CDR3 with reference TRBV14 and TRBJ2-1 gives the whole variable domain EAGVTQFPSHSVIEKGQTVTLRCDPISGHDNLYWYRRVMGKEIKFLLHFVKESKQDESGMPNNRFLAERTGGTYSTLKVQPAELEDSGVYFCASSQGGTIRNEQFFGPGTRLTVL.

This chain connects TRBV30 to TRBJ1-1; D is uncertain. Germline-derived CDR1 and CDR2 are GTSNPN and SVGIG (reference sequence). The V end lost 2 bases, the J end lost 1 base, and 5 bases lay between the germline ends. The CDR3 length is 12 residues. The CDR3 coding sequence is TGTGCCTGGAGTTACGGGAACACTGAAGCTTTCTTT. Translated, it gives CAWSYGNTEAFF.

This clone was seen a few times. The V call is TRBV11-1, the J call TRBJ2-7; possibly TRBD1 or TRBD2 for D (6 bases each). V lost 9 bases to trimming and J lost 2 bases, with 14 bases between them. The CDR3 is 13 residues long. Germline V gene data show CDR1 as SGHAT and CDR2 as FQDESV (reference sequence). The CDR3 DNA reads as TGTGCCAGTACACAGGGACTCCCCTACGAGCAGTACTTC. It codes for CASTQGLPYEQYF.

J is TRBJ2-1 and V is TRBV5-8, with D possibly TRBD2 on 5 matching bases. Deletions cut 7 bases from V and 15 bases from J, with 20 bases between. This CDR3 contains 12 residues. Germline values: CDR1 SGHTS, CDR2 YDEGEE. The CDR3 nucleotides read TGTGCCAGCCGTCGGGATTCCTTATCTCTGTTCTTC. Protein: CASRRDSLSLFF.

The rearrangement links TRBV7-9 to TRBJ2-1; 7 positions match TRBD1. The CDR3 has 17 amino acids. CDR1 SEHNR and CDR2 FQNEAQ come from the germline V gene (reference sequence). Unmatched junction bases numbered 12, after V lost 4 bases and J lost 3 bases. CDR3 nucleotide sequence: TGTGCCAGCAGCTCGAGACAGGGCGCGGAGGTCTACAATGAGCAGTTCTTC. Encoded protein: CASSSRQGAEVYNEQFF.

This chain joins TRBV5-1 and TRBJ2-7, with a possible D match to TRBD2 (7 bases). The V and J ends lost 0 bases and 1 base respectively, with 14 bases between them. The CDR3 extends over 16 amino acids. Per the germline V gene, CDR1 is SGHRS and CDR2 is YFSETQ. The CDR3 DNA is TGCGCCAGCAGCTTGGGAAAGGGGGGGAGTTCCTACGAGCAGTACTTC. It translates to CASSLGKGGSSYEQYF.

The rearrangement joins TRBV9 to TRBJ1-1; TRBD1 is a possible D gene (6 bases). Germline CDR1 and CDR2: SGDLS and YYNGEE. The CDR3 runs to 13 residues. Trimming cost V 0 bases and J 8 bases, with 11 bases left between them. The DNA of the CDR3 is TGTGCCAGCAGCGTAGACCATGGACAGGAAGCTTTCTTT. Translated: CASSVDHGQEAFF.

The CDR3 is CASSRVGLNYEQYF. CDR3 nucleotides: TGTGCCAGTAGTAGGGTGGGGCTAAACTACGAGCAGTACTTC. The chain links TRBV19 to TRBJ2-7; TRBD1 is a possible D gene (5 bases). The CDR3 runs to 14 residues. Germline V lookup: CDR1 LNHDA, CDR2 SQIVND (reference sequence). V lost 4 bases to trimming and J lost 3 bases, with 13 bases between them.

This clone was found a few times. The CDR3 nucleotides are TGTGCCAGCAGCTTAACTGAACAGCCCCAGCATTTT. Translated: CASSLTEQPQHF. V gene TRBV7-9 combines with J gene TRBJ1-5; D uncertain. Trimming removed 2 bases from V and 7 bases from J, with 6 bases in between. Germline lookup yields CDR1 SEHNR and CDR2 FQNEAQ (reference sequence). The CDR3 runs to 12 residues. Full variable domain (remainder filled in from reference TRBV7-9 and TRBJ1-5): DTGVSQNPRHKITKRGQNVTFRCDPISEHNRLYWYRQTLGQGPEFLTYFQNEAQLEKSRLLSDRFSAERPKGSFSTLEIQRTEQGDSAMYLCASSLTEQPQHFGDGTRLSIL.

This clone came up once. The chain uses TRBV27 and TRBJ2-7, with 7 bases matching TRBD2. The trim removed 0 bases at V and 1 base at J, leaving 3 bases unmatched. CDR1 is MNHEY and CDR2 is SMNVEV in the germline V gene (reference sequence). The CDR3 spans 15 residues. The CDR3 region has the DNA TGTGCCAGCAGTTTATCGACGGGAGGTTCCTACGAGCAGTACTTC. Translating it yields CASSLSTGGSYEQYF.

The chain has TRBV29-1 and TRBJ2-2; D not resolved. Germline CDR1 reads SQVTM; CDR2 reads ANQGSEA. The CDR3 runs 12 residues. Trimming took 5 bases from V and 0 from J, leaving 4 bases between them. The CDR3 region has the DNA TGCAGCGTTCCCGCGAACACCGGGGAGCTGTTTTTT. The encoded protein is CSVPANTGELFF.